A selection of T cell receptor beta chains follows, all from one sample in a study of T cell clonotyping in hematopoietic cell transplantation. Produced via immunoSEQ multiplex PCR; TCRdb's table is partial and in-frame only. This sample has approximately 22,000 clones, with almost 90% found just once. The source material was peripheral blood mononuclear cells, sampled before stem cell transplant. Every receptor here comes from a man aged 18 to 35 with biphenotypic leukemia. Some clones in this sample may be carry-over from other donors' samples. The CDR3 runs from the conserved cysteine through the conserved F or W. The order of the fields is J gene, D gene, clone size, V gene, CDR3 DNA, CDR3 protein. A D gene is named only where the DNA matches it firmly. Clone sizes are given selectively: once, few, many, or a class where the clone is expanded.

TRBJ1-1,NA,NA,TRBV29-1,TGCAGCGTTGCTACCTTGGTAGGGCTCGGCACTGAAGCTTTCTTT,CSVATLVGLGTEAFF
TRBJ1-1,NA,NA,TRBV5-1,TGCGCCAGCAGCCCTGGGAGTACTGAAGCTTTCTTT,CASSPGSTEAFF
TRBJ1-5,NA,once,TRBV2,TGTGCCAGCATACGAACAGGCTATAGCAATCAGCCCCAGCATTTT,CASIRTGYSNQPQHF
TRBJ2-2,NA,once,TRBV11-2,TGTGCCAGCCCCAGCTTGAGGGGCACGAACACCGGGGAGCTGTTTTTT,CASPSLRGTNTGELFF
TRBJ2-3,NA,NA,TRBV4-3,TGCGCCAGCAGCCAAGACGGGTTCAGCACAGATACGCAGTATTTT,CASSQDGFSTDTQYF
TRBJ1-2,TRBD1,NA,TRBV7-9,TGTGCCAGCAGCTTAGCCGGGACAGGGGGCGCCTTATATGGCTACACCTTC,CASSLAGTGGALYGYTF
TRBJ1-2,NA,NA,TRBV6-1,TGTGCCAGCAGTGAACCGGGGGCGGGAGGAGTTGTCGGAGGGTATGGCTACACCTTC,CASSEPGAGGVVGGYGYTF
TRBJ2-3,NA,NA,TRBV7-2,TGTGCCAGCAGCTTAGGGACAGATACGCAGTATTTT,CASSLGTDTQYF
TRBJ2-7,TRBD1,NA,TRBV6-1,TGTGCCAGCATCCTTGGAGGGACAGGGGGCGACGAGCAGTACTTC,CASILGGTGGDEQYF
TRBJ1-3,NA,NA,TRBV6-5,TGTGCCAGCATGTCGCGGGGAAACACCATATATTTT,CASMSRGNTIYF
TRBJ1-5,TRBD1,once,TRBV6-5,TGTGCCAGCAGGATAGACAGGGTAGCCCAGCCCCAGCATTTT,CASRIDRVAQPQHF
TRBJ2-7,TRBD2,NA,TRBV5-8,TGTGCCAGCAGCTTAGAGGGAGGGCCAGACCACGAGCAGTACTTC,CASSLEGGPDHEQYF
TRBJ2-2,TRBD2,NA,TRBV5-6,TGTGCCAGCAGCTTAGCGGGGGACCATCTGTCCGGGGAGCTGTTTTTT,CASSLAGDHLSGELFF
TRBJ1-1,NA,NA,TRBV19,TGTGCCAGTAGTATAAACGTGAACACTGAAGCTTTCTTT,CASSINVNTEAFF
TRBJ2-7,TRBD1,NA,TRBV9,TGTGCCAGCAGCGTTACCGGGACAGGGGGCAACGAGCAGTACTTC,CASSVTGTGGNEQYF
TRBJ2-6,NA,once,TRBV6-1,TGTGCCAGCAGTGAAGGGGGCTCTGGGGCCAACGTCCTGACTTTC,CASSEGGSGANVLTF
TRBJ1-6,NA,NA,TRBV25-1,TGTGCCAGCAGTGAATGGGGGCAAAAGATTTCACCCCTCCACTTT,CASSEWGQKISPLHF
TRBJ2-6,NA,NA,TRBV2,TGTGCCAGCGACCCCCTTGGGTCTGGGGCCAACGTCCTGACTTTC,CASDPLGSGANVLTF
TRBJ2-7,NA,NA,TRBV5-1,TGCGCCAGCAGCTTCACCAGCCTCTCCTACGAGCAGTACTTC,CASSFTSLSYEQYF
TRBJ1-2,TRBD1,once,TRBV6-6,TGTGCCAGCAGTTCGCCGGGACAGACTTATGGCTACACCTTC,CASSSPGQTYGYTF
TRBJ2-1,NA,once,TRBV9,TGTGCCAGCAGCGTAGGTGGACGGGGGATGGGCGATGAGCAGTTCTTC,CASSVGGRGMGDEQFF
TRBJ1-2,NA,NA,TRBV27,TGTGCCAGCAGTTTATCCGAGACAGGCTACGGCTACACCTTC,CASSLSETGYGYTF